Listed below are T cell receptor beta chains from one sample, sequenced in a study of blood T cell repertoires in COVID-19. Some clones are missing from TCRdb's copy, which holds only in-frame ones; the method was immunoSEQ multiplex PCR. This table holds about 190,000 clones, about nine tenths found once. Sequenced sample: peripheral blood. The receptor set was obtained from a man aged 30 to 39 with acute or convalescent COVID-19. The CDR3 runs from the conserved cysteine through the conserved F or W. A D gene is named only where the DNA matches it firmly. Clone sizes are given selectively: once, few, many, or a class where the clone is expanded.

d_gene	v_gene	j_gene	abundance	CDR3nt	CDR3aa
TRBD2	TRBV4-1	TRBJ2-3	few	TGCGCCAGCAGCCAAGGGAGCGGGAGGGCCCGGACAGATACGCAGTATTTT	CASSQGSGRARTDTQYF
.	TRBV5-4	TRBJ2-7	.	TGTGCCAGCAGCTTGGCGCGGGGAGAAGAGCAGTACTTC	CASSLARGEEQYF
TRBD2	TRBV12-5	TRBJ2-2	.	TGTGCTAGTGGTTCAATACCTAGCGGGGGGAACACCGGGGAGCTGTTTTTT	CASGSIPSGGNTGELFF
.	TRBV6-5	TRBJ1-1	.	TGTGCCAGCACACTCGGGGTTTTGAACACTGAAGCTTTCTTT	CASTLGVLNTEAFF
TRBD2	TRBV24-1	TRBJ2-1	.	TGTGCCACCAAAGGCGGGAGTAATGAGCAGTTCTTC	CATKGGSNEQFF
TRBD1	TRBV29-1	TRBJ2-7	.	TGCAGCGTTGAAAGATCGGGGACAGGCTACGAGCAGTACTTC	CSVERSGTGYEQYF
TRBD2	TRBV5-1	TRBJ2-1	.	TGCGCCAGCAGCTTTGTTTCCAGCGGGGGCCTGTTCTTC	CASSFVSSGGLFF
TRBD1	TRBV3-1/TRBV3-2	TRBJ2-5	.	TGTGCCAGCAGCCGCACAGGGGGCCAAGAGACCCAGTACTTC	CASSRTGGQETQYF
TRBD2	TRBV27	TRBJ2-1	.	TGTGCCAGCAGATTGCCTAGCGGGAGGGGTTACAATGAGCAGTTCTTC	CASRLPSGRGYNEQFF
TRBD1	TRBV27	TRBJ1-5	.	TGTGCCAGGCACCGCAGGTGGGACAGGTGGGAGGTAGTAGCTCAGCCCCAGCATTTT	CARHRRWDRWEVVAQPQHF
TRBD1	TRBV19	TRBJ1-2	.	TGTGCCAGTAGTATATCGGCAAGGACAGGGCCCATCTATGGCTACACCTTC	CASSISARTGPIYGYTF
TRBD1	TRBV30	TRBJ1-5	.	TGTGCCTGGGCCGTACAGGGGAATCAGCCCCAGCATTTT	CAWAVQGNQPQHF
.	TRBV28	TRBJ2-7	.	TGTGCCAGCAGTCGGAGCCTCTACGAGCAGTACTTC	CASSRSLYEQYF
TRBD1	TRBV30	TRBJ1-2	.	TGTGCCTGGGGACAGGGGGCTCTCTATGGCTACACCTTC	CAWGQGALYGYTF
TRBD1	TRBV23-1	TRBJ1-6	.	TGCGCCAGCAGTCACCGGGACAGTCCCTATAATTCACCCCTCCACTTT	CASSHRDSPYNSPLHF
.	TRBV27	TRBJ2-1	.	TGTGCCAGCAACCCTTTGACAGGCTCCAATGAGCAGTTCTTC	CASNPLTGSNEQFF
.	TRBV7-9	TRBJ1-2	.	TGTGCCAGCAGCAACTCCGGGAGCTATGGCTACACCTTC	CASSNSGSYGYTF
TRBD2	TRBV28	TRBJ2-7	medium-sized	TGTGCCAGCAGTTTTCAGAGACTAGCGTTCTACGAGCAGTACTTC	CASSFQRLAFYEQYF
TRBD1	TRBV4-1	TRBJ2-3	.	TGCGCCAGCAGCCCAGGGACAGGGGGCGTAAATACGCAGTATTTT	CASSPGTGGVNTQYF
.	TRBV15	TRBJ1-4	.	TGTGCCACCAGCTTGTCTGACAGATATAATGAAAAACTGTTTTTT	CATSLSDRYNEKLFF
.	TRBV5-1	TRBJ2-2	.	TGCGCCAGCAGCTTAATGCAGGGTTTACCCGGGGAGCTGTTTTTT	CASSLMQGLPGELFF
TRBD2	TRBV4-1	TRBJ2-1	.	TGCGCCAGCAGCCAAGATTGGCTAGCGGAGTTCAATGAGCAGTTCTTC	CASSQDWLAEFNEQFF
TRBD2	TRBV15	TRBJ2-3	.	TGTGCCACCAGCAGACTATTTAGCGGGCAAGATACGCAGTATTTT	CATSRLFSGQDTQYF
.	TRBV28	TRBJ1-2	.	TGTGCCAGCAGGCGCAGGGGCACTAACTATGGCTACACCTTC	CASRRRGTNYGYTF
.	TRBV27	TRBJ2-5	.	TGTGCCAGCGCGGCAGGGGCCTGGGGGGAGACCCAGTACTTC	CASAAGAWGETQYF
TRBD1	TRBV5-4	TRBJ2-1	.	TGTGCCAGCAGCTTGGACAGGGGATTTGTCAATGAGCAGTTCTTC	CASSLDRGFVNEQFF
TRBD2	TRBV19	TRBJ2-1	.	TGTGCCAGTAGTATAAGCACTAGCGGGGGGGCGTTCTTC	CASSISTSGGAFF
.	TRBV3-1/TRBV3-2	TRBJ1-2	.	TGTGCCAGCAGCCAAGATGTGGGAGCAGGTGGCTACACCTTC	CASSQDVGAGGYTF